This T cell receptor (beta chain) was sequenced during a study of T-cell reconstitution after alpha-beta-depleted transplantation in children. Using unique molecular identifiers, the investigators prepared the TCRbeta library. TCRdb used MiXCR to reprocess the PCR reads, holding one entry per CDR3 protein. The sample holds hundreds of thousands of distinct CDR3 sequences, around 17% seen once. On this clonotype itself: With a much larger clone just one base away, this may be a read error.

This CDR3 spans 14 amino acids. The germline V gene encodes CDR1 DFQATT and CDR2 SNEGSKA (reference sequence). The gene calls are TRBV20-1 and TRBJ2-2; D possibly corresponds to TRBD2 (7 bases). The sequence came from a human donor who donated a stem cell graft to a child with acute myeloid leukemia. The sample consisted of PBMCs from the stem cell graft donor, taken from the stem cell graft. CDR3: CSARAGAKTGELYF. Written as DNA, the CDR3 is TGCAGTGCTAGGGCGGGGGCGAAAACCGGGGAGCTGTATTTT.